The sequence of this T cell receptor (beta chain) was determined in a study of blood T cell repertoires in COVID-19. Germline V gene lookup returns CDR1 KGHSH and CDR2 LQKENI. The CDR3 is made up of 17 amino acids. V was clipped by 6 bases and J by 0 bases; unmatched bases: 5. Libraries were prepared by immunoSEQ multiplex PCR; TCRdb keeps only in-frame clonotypes and omits some of them. The data show more than 100,000 clones, just over 85% seen once. Sequencing was done on a sample of peripheral blood. The chain couples TRBV18 to TRBJ2-6; TRBD1 matches 10 bases. This clonotype originated in a human donor in a cohort sampled during active COVID-19. CDR3 sequence (DNA): TGTGCCAGCTCTTCGGACAGGGGGTTCTCTGGGGCCAACGTCCTGACTTTC. Protein sequence: CASSSDRGFSGANVLTF.